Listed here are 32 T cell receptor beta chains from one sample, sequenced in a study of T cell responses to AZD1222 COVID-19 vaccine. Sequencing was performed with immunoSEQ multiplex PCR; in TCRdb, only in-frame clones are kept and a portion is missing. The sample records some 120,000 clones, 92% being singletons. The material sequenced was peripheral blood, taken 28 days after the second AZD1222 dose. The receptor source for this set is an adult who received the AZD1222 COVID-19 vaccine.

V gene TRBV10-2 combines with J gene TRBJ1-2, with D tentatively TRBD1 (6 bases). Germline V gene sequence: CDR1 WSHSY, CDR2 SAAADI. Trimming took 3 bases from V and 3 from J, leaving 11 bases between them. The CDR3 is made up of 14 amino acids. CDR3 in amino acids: CASSDLRGDYGYTF. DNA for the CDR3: TGCGCCAGCAGTGATCTTAGGGGGGACTATGGCTACACCTTC.

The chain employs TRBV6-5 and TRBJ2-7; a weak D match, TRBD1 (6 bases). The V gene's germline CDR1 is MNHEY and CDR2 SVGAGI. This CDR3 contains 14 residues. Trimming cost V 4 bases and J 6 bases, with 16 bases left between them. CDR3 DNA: TGTGCCAGCAGTTTAAGTAACAGGGTCTCCGAGCAGTACTTC. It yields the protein CASSLSNRVSEQYF.

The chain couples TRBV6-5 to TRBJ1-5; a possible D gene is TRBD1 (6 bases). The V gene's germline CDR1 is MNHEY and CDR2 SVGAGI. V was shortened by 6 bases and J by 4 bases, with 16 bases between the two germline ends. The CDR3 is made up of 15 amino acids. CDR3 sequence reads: CASRKNREGNQPQHF. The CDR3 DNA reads TGTGCCAGCAGAAAAAACAGGGAAGGGAATCAGCCCCAGCATTTT.

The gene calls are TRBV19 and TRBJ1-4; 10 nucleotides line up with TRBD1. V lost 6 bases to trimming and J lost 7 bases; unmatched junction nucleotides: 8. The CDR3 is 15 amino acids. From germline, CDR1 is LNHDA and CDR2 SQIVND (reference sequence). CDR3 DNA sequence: TGTGCCAGTAGGGACAGGGGGACGCGCGGTGAAAAACTGTTTTTT. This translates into CASRDRGTRGEKLFF.

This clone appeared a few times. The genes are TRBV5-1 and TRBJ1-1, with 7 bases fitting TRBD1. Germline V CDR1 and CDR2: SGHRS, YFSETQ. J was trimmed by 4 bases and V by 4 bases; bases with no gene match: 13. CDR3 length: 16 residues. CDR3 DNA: TGCGCCAGCAGCAGCTACAGGGGACATGGCTCCACTGAAGCTTTCTTT. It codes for CASSSYRGHGSTEAFF.

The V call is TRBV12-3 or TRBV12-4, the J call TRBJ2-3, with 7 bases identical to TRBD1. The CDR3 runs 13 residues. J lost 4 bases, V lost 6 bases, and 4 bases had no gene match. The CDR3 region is CASSQQGSDTQYF. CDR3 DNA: TGTGCCAGCAGCCAACAGGGGTCAGATACGCAGTATTTT.

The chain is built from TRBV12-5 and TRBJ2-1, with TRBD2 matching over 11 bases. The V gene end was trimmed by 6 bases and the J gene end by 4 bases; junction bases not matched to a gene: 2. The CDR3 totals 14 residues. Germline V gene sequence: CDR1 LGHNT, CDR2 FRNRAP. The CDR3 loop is CASGPSGRYNEQFF. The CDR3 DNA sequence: TGTGCTAGTGGGCCTAGCGGGAGGTACAATGAGCAGTTCTTC.

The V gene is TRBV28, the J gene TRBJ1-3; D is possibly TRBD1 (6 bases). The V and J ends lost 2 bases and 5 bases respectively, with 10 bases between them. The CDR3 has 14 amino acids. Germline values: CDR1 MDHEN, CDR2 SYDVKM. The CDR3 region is CASSLLGTRNTIYF. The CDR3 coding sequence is TGTGCCAGCAGTTTACTTGGGACACGAAACACCATATATTTT. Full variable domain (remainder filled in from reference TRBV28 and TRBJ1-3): DVKVTQSSRYLVKRTGEKVFLECVQDMDHENMFWYRQDPGLGLRLIYFSYDVKMKEKGDIPEGYSVSREKKERFSLILESASTNQTSMYLCASSLLGTRNTIYFGEGSWLTVV.

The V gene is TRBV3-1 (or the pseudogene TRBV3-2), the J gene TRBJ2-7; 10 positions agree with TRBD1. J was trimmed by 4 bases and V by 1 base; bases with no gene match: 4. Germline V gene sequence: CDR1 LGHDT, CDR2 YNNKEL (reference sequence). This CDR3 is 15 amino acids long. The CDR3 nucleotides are TGTGCCAGCAGCCAAGGACAGGGGGCTTTTTACGAGCAGTACTTC. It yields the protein CASSQGQGAFYEQYF.

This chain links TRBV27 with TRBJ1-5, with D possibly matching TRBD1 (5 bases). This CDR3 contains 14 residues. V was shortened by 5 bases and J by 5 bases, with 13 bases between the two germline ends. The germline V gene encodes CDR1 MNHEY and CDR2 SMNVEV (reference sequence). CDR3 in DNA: TGTGCCAGCAGTCGGGCCCCGGGGGATCAGCCCCAGCATTTT. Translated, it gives CASSRAPGDQPQHF.

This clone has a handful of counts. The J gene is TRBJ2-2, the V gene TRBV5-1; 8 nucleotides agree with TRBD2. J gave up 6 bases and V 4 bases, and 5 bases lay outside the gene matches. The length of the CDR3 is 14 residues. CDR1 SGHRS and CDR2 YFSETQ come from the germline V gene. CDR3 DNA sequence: TGCGCCAGCAGCGTGGAACTAGCGGCCGGGGAGCTGTTTTTT. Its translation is CASSVELAAGELFF.

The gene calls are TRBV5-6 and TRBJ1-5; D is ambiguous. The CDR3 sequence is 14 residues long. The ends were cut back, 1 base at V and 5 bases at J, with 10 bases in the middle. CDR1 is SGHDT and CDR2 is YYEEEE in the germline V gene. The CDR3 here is CASSLYKGDQPQHF. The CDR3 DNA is TGTGCCAGCAGCTTGTATAAGGGTGATCAGCCCCAGCATTTT. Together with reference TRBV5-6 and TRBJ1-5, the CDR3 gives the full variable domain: DAGVTQSPTHLIKTRGQQVTLRCSPKSGHDTVSWYQQALGQGPQFIFQYYEEEERQRGNFPDRFSGHQFPNYSSELNVNALLLGDSALYLCASSLYKGDQPQHFGDGTRLSIL.

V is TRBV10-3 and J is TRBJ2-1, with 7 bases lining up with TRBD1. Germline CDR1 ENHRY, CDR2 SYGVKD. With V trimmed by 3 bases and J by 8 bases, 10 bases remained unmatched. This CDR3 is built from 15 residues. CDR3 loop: CAISDPSRQGDEQFF. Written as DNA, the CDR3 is TGTGCCATCAGTGATCCATCGAGACAGGGAGATGAGCAGTTCTTC.

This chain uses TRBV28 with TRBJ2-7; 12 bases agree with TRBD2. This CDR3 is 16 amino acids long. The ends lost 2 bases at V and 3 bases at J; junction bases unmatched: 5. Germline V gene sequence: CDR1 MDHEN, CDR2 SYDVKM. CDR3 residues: CASSLVLAGGIYEQYF. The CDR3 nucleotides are TGTGCCAGCAGTTTAGTTCTAGCGGGGGGGATCTACGAGCAGTACTTC.

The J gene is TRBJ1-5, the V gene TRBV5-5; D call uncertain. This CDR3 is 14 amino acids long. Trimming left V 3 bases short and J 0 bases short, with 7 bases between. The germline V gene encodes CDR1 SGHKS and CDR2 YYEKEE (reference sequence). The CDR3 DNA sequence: TGTGCCAGCAGCTGGGGTCATAGCAATCAGCCCCAGCATTTT. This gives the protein CASSWGHSNQPQHF.

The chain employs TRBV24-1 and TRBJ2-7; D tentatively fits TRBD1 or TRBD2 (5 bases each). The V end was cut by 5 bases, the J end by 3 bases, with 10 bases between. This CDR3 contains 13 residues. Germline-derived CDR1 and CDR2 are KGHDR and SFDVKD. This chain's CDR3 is CATSGGSGYEQYF. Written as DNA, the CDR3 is TGTGCCACCAGTGGGGGGTCAGGCTACGAGCAGTACTTC.

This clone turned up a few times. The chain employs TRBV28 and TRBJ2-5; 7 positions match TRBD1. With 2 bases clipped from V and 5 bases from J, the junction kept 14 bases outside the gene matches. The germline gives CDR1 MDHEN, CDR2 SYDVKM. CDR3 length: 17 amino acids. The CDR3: CASSLSSVTGKGETQYF. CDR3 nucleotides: TGTGCCAGCAGTTTAAGTTCCGTGACAGGGAAGGGGGAGACCCAGTACTTC.

The CDR3 nucleotides are TGTGCCAGCAGTTTAGCGGGCCGCACAGATACGCAGTATTTT. Translated, it gives CASSLAGRTDTQYF. This sequence joins TRBV28 and TRBJ2-3; a possible D gene is TRBD2 (5 bases). Germline V gene lookup returns CDR1 MDHEN and CDR2 SYDVKM. V lost 2 bases to trimming and J lost 1 base, with 7 bases between them. The CDR3 extends over 14 amino acids.

The CDR3, as DNA: TGTGCCAGCAGTTACGACAGGCAGAACACTGAAGCTTTCTTT. It codes for CASSYDRQNTEAFF. J is TRBJ1-1 and V is TRBV6-5; D perhaps matches TRBD1 (6 bases). The V end was cut by 2 bases, the J end by 1 base, with 8 bases between. Germline CDR1 MNHEY, CDR2 SVGAGI. The CDR3 runs 14 residues.

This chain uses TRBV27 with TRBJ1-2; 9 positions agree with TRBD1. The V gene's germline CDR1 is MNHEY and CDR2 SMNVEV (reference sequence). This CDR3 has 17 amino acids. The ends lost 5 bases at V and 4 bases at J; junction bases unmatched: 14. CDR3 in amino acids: CASSDLQGASASYGYTF. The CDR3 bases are TGTGCCAGCAGTGATTTACAGGGGGCCTCAGCTTCCTATGGCTACACCTTC.

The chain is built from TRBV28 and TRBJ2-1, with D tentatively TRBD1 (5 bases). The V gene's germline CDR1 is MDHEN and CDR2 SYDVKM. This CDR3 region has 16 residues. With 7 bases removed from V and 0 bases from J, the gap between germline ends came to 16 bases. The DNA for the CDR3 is TGTGCCAGCACCATGCCTGGGGCTAACTCCTACAATGAGCAGTTCTTC. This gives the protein CASTMPGANSYNEQFF. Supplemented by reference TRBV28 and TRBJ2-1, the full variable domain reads DVKVTQSSRYLVKRTGEKVFLECVQDMDHENMFWYRQDPGLGLRLIYFSYDVKMKEKGDIPEGYSVSREKKERFSLILESASTNQTSMYLCASTMPGANSYNEQFFGPGTRLTVL.

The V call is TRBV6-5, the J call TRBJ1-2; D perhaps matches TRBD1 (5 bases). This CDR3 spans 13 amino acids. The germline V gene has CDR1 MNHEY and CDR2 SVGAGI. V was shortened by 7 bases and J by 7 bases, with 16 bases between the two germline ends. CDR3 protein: CASTQGGVRGYTF. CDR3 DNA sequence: TGTGCCAGCACCCAAGGAGGGGTGCGTGGCTACACCTTC.

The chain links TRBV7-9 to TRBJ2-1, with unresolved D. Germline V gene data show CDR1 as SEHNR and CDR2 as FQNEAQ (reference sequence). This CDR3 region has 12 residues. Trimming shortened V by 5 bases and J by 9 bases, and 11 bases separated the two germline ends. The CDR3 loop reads CASSNVLGEQFF. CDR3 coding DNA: TGTGCCAGCAGCAACGTCCTCGGTGAGCAGTTCTTC.

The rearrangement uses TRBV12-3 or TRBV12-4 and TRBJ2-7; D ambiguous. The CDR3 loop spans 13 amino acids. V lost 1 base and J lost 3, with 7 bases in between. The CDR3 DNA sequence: TGTGCCAGCAGTTTAGGAGGCGGCTACGAGCAGTACTTC. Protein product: CASSLGGGYEQYF.

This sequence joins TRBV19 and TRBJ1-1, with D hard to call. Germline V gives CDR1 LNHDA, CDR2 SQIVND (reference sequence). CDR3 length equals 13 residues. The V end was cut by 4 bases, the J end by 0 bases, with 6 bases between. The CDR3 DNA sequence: TGTGCCAGTAGTAATGGGCTGAACACTGAAGCTTTCTTT. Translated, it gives CASSNGLNTEAFF. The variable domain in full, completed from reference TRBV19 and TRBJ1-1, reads DGGITQSPKYLFRKEGQNVTLSCEQNLNHDAMYWYRQDPGQGLRLIYYSQIVNDFQKGDIAEGYSVSREKKESFPLTVTSAQKNPTAFYLCASSNGLNTEAFFGQGTRLTVV.

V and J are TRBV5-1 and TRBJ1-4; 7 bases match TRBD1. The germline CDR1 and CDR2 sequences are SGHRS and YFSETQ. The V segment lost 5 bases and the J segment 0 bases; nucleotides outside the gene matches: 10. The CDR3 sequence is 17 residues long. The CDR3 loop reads CASSPFTGTATNEKLFF. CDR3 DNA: TGCGCCAGCAGTCCATTCACCGGGACAGCAACTAATGAAAAACTGTTTTTT.

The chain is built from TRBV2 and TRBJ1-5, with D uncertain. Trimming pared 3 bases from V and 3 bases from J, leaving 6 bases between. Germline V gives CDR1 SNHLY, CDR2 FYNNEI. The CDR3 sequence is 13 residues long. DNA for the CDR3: TGTGCCAGCAGTGATCGGGTCAATCAGCCCCAGCATTTT. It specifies CASSDRVNQPQHF.

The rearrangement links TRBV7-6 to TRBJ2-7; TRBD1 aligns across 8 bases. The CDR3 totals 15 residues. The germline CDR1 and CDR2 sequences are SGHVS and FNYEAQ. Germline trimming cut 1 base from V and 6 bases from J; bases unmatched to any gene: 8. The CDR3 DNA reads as TGTGCCAGCAGCTTAGACATTGACAGGGGAGCCGAGCAGTACTTC. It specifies CASSLDIDRGAEQYF.

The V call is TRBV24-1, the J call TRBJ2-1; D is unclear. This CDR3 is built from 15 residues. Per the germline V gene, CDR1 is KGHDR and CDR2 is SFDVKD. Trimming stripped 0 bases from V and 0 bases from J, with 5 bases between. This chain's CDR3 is CATSDLASSYNEQFF. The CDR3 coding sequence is TGTGCCACCAGTGATTTGGCGAGCTCCTACAATGAGCAGTTCTTC.

The CDR3 DNA sequence: TGCGCCAGCAGTCGGGGTGGGACTAACTATGGCTACACCTTC. The encoded protein is CASSRGGTNYGYTF. The chain employs TRBV5-1 and TRBJ1-2; D remains ambiguous. The CDR3 is 14 residues long. CDR1 and CDR2 from the germline V gene are SGHRS and YFSETQ. Between the trimmed V and J ends, which lost 5 bases and 0 bases, there was a span of 11 bases.

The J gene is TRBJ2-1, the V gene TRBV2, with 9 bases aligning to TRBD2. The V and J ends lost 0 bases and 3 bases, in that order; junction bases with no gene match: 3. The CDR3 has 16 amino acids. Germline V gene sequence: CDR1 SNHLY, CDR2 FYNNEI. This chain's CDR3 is CASSEALAGHYNEQFF. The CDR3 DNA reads TGTGCCAGCAGTGAAGCTCTAGCGGGGCACTACAATGAGCAGTTCTTC.

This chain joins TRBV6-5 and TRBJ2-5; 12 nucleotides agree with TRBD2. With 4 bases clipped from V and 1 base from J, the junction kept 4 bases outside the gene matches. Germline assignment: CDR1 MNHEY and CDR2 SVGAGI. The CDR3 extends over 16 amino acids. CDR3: CASSFSSGRVQETQYF. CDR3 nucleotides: TGTGCCAGCAGTTTTTCTAGCGGGAGGGTCCAAGAGACCCAGTACTTC.